This TCR beta chain was retrieved from a study of T-cell reconstitution after alpha-beta-depleted transplantation in children. The CDR3 is made up of 12 amino acids. CDR1 is DFQATT and CDR2 is SNEGSKA in the germline V gene (reference sequence). A library of TCRbeta sequences, prepared with unique molecular identifiers, was generated. TCRdb re-derived calls from the PCR reads in MiXCR, one entry per CDR3 protein. The data show about 610,000 distinct CDR3 sequences, about 10% seen once. Sequencing was performed on PBMCs from the stem cell graft donor, taken from the stem cell graft. The sequence derives from a human donor who donated a stem cell graft to a child with acute myeloid leukemia. The chain carries TRBV20-1 and TRBJ2-3; maybe TRBD2 (5 bases). Here the CDR3 DNA reads TGCAGCGGACTCGTCGACACAGATACGCAGTATTTT. Translated, it gives CSGLVDTDTQYF.